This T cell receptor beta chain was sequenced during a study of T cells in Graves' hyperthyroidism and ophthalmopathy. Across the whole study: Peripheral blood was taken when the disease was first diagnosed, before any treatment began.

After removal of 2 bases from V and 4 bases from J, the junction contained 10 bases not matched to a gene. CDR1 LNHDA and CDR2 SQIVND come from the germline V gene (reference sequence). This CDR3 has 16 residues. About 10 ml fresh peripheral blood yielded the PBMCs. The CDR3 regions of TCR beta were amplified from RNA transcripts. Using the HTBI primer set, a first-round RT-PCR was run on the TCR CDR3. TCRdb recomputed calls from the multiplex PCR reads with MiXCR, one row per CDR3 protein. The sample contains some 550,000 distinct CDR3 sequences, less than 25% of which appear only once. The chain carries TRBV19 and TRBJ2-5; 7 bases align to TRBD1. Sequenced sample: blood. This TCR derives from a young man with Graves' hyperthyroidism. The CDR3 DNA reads TGTGCCAGTAGTATATGGCCCCTCGGGACAGCAGAGACCCAGTACTTC. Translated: CASSIWPLGTAETQYF.